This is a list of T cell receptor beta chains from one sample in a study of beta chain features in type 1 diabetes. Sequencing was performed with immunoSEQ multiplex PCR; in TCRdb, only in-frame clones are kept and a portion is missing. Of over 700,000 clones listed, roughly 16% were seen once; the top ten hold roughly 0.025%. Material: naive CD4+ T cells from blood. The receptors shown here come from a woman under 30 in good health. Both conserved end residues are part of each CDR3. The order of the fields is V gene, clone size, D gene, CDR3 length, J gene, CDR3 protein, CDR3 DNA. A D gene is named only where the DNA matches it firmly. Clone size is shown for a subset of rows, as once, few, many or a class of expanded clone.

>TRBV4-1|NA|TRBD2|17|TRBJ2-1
CASSQLWGLANNNEQFF
TGCGCCAGCAGCCAGCTTTGGGGACTAGCGAATAACAATGAGCAGTTCTTC
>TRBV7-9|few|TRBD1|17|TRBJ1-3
CASSSRTGESSGNTIYF
TGTGCCAGCAGCTCAAGGACAGGAGAAAGCTCTGGAAACACCATATATTTT
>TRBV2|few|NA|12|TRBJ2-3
CASSEPFGAQYF
TGTGCCAGCAGTGAGCCCTTTGGGGCGCAGTATTTT
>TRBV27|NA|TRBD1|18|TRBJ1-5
CASSRYRGEGYGNQPQHF
TGTGCCAGCAGTAGATACAGGGGCGAGGGATATGGCAATCAGCCCCAGCATTTT
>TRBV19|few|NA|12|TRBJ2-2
CASSFYNGELFF
TGTGCCAGTAGTTTCTATAACGGGGAGCTGTTTTTT
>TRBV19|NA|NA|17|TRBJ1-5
CASTPVSSGTAVQPQHF
TGTGCCAGTACCCCTGTTAGCTCGGGGACGGCAGTGCAGCCCCAGCATTTT
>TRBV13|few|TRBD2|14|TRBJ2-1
CASSLGSGSHEQFF
TGTGCCAGCAGCTTAGGTAGCGGGAGCCATGAGCAGTTCTTC
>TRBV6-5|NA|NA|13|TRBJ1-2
CASKYTRGGGYTF
TGTGCCAGCAAATACACGAGGGGAGGGGGCTACACCTTC
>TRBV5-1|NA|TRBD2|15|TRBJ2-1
CASSAGTSGTNEQFF
TGCGCCAGCAGCGCCGGGACTAGCGGGACGAATGAGCAGTTCTTC
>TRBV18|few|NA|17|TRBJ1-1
CASSPPLQGRVSTEAFF
TGTGCCAGCTCACCCCCCCTGCAGGGTCGAGTGTCGACTGAAGCTTTCTTT
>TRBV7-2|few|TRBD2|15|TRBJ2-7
CASSLASGSSEEQYF
TGTGCCAGCAGCTTAGCTAGCGGGAGTTCAGAAGAGCAGTACTTC
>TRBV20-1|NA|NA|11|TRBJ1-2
CSATGIHGYTF
TGCAGTGCTACGGGGATTCATGGCTACACCTTC
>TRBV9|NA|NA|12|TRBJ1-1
CASRSQNTEAFF
TGTGCCAGCAGGTCGCAGAACACTGAAGCTTTCTTT
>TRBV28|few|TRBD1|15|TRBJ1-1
CASSRQGNLNTEAFF
TGTGCCAGCAGCCGACAGGGGAACTTGAACACTGAAGCTTTCTTT
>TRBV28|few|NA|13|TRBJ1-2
CASHSRDTYGYTF
TGTGCCAGCCATTCGCGCGACACCTATGGCTACACCTTC
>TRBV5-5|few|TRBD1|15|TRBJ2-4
CASSLGQGRPNIQYF
TGTGCCAGCAGCTTGGGACAGGGACGACCAAACATTCAGTACTTC
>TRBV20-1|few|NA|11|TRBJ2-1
CSAGDYNEQFF
TGCAGTGCTGGGGATTACAATGAGCAGTTCTTC
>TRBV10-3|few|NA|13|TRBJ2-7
CAIMTNRGYEQYF
TGTGCCATCATGACTAATAGGGGCTACGAGCAGTACTTC
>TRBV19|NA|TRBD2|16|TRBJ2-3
CASTNTASGRRDTQYF
TGTGCCAGTACCAATACGGCTAGCGGGAGGAGAGATACGCAGTATTTT
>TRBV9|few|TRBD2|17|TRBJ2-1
CASSPPGLAGVNNEQFF
TGTGCCAGCAGCCCCCCGGGACTAGCGGGAGTCAACAATGAGCAGTTCTTC
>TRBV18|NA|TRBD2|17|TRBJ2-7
CASSRKALAGVSYEQYF
TGTGCCAGCTCGCGGAAGGCACTAGCGGGAGTCTCCTACGAGCAGTACTTC
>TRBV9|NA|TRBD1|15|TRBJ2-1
CASSVSPRQGGEQFF
TGTGCCAGCAGCGTATCACCGAGACAGGGCGGGGAGCAGTTCTTC
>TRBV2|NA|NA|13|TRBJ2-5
CASKPGLQETQYF
TGTGCCAGCAAGCCGGGACTTCAAGAGACCCAGTACTTC
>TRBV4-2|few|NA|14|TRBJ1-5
CASSQSWGNQPQHF
TGTGCCAGCAGCCAGTCATGGGGCAATCAGCCCCAGCATTTT
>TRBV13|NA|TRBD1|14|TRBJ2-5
CASSWWTGGEEQYF
TGTGCCAGCAGCTGGTGGACAGGGGGTGAAGAGCAGTACTTC
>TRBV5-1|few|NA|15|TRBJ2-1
CASSLLGMMENEQFF
TGCGCCAGCAGCTTGCTGGGGATGATGGAGAATGAGCAGTTCTTC
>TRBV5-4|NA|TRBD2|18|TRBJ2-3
CASSLGGLAGGRTDTQYF
TGTGCCAGCAGCTTGGGAGGACTAGCGGGAGGCCGCACAGATACGCAGTATTTT
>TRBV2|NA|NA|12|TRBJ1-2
CASKRTWDGYTF
TGTGCCAGCAAACGAACCTGGGACGGCTACACCTTC
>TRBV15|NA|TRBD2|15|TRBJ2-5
CATSKTGTNKETQYF
TGTGCCACCAGCAAGACCGGGACTAACAAAGAGACCCAGTACTTC
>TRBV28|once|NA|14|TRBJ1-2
CASSLSGALYGYTF
TGTGCCAGCAGCCTATCAGGGGCCCTCTATGGCTACACCTTC
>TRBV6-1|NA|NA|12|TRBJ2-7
CASAFLVYEQYF
TGTGCCAGCGCCTTCCTGGTCTACGAGCAGTACTTC
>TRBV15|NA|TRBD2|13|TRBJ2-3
CATRLAGGDTQYF
TGTGCCACCCGACTAGCCGGTGGGGATACGCAGTATTTT
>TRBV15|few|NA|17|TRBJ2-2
CATSPDPGVPITGELFF
TGTGCCACCAGTCCTGACCCGGGGGTGCCAATCACCGGGGAGCTGTTTTTT
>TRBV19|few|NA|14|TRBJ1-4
CASRDVGGSEKLFF
TGTGCCAGTCGGGACGTTGGCGGGTCGGAAAAACTGTTTTTT
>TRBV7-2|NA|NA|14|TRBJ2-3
CASSLWASADTQYF
TGTGCCAGCAGCTTATGGGCTAGCGCAGATACGCAGTATTTT
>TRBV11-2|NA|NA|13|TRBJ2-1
CASSLVPSNEQFF
TGTGCCAGCAGCTTAGTCCCCTCCAATGAGCAGTTCTTC
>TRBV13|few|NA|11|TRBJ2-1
CASSQYNEQFF
TGTGCCAGCAGCCAATACAATGAGCAGTTCTTC
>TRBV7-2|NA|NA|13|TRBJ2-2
CASQLGPPGELFF
TGTGCCAGTCAACTAGGGCCCCCCGGGGAGCTGTTTTTT
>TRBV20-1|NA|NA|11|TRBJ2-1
CSASFYNEQFF
TGCAGTGCGAGCTTCTACAATGAGCAGTTCTTC
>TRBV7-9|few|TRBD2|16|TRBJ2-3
CASSQRLAVGTDTQYF
TGTGCCAGCAGCCAACGACTAGCAGTCGGCACAGATACGCAGTATTTT
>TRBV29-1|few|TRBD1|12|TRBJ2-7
CSGLTGGLEQYF
TGCAGCGGTCTCACAGGGGGCTTGGAGCAGTACTTC
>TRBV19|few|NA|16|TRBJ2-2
CASSILRQSNTGELFF
TGTGCCAGTAGTATCCTACGACAGTCGAACACCGGGGAGCTGTTTTTT
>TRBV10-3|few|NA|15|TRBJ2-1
CAIRQSGQGRAEQFF
TGTGCCATCAGGCAATCGGGACAAGGACGTGCGGAGCAGTTCTTC
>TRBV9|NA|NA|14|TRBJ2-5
CASSVDIYQETQYF
TGTGCCAGCAGCGTAGATATCTACCAAGAGACCCAGTACTTC
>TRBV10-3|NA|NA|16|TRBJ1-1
CAISEYFDRLYTEAFF
TGTGCCATCAGTGAGTATTTTGACAGATTATACACTGAAGCTTTCTTT
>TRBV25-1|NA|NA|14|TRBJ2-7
CASSRDIGPYEQYF
TGTGCCAGCTCCAGAGACATTGGTCCCTACGAGCAGTACTTC
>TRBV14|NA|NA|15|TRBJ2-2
CASSQDWGYTGELFF
TGTGCCAGCAGCCAAGATTGGGGTTACACCGGGGAGCTGTTTTTT
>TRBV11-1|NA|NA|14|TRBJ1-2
CASSSDPFNYGYTF
TGTGCCAGCAGCTCGGACCCATTTAACTATGGCTACACCTTC
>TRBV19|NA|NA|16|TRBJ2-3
CASSRRANTFGDTQYF
TGTGCCAGTAGTAGGCGGGCCAACACCTTCGGCGATACGCAGTATTTT